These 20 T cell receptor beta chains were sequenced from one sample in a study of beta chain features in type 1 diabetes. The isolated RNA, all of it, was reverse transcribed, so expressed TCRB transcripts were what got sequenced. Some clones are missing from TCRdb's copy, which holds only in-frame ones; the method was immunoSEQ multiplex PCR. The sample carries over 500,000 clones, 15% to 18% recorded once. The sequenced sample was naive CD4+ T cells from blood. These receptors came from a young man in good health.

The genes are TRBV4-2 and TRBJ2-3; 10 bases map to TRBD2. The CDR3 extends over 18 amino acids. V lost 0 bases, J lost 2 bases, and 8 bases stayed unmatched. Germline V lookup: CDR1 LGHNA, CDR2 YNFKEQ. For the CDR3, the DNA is TGTGCCAGCAGCCAAGAGGCGGCAACTAGCGGGAACACAGATACGCAGTATTTT. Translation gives CASSQEAATSGNTDTQYF.

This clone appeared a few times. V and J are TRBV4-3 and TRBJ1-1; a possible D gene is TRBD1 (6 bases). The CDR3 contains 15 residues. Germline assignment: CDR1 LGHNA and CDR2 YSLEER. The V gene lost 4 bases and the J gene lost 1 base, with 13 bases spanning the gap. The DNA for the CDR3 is TGCGCCAGCAGCCGGCGGAGGGGGGCGAACACTGAAGCTTTCTTT. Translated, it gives CASSRRRGANTEAFF.

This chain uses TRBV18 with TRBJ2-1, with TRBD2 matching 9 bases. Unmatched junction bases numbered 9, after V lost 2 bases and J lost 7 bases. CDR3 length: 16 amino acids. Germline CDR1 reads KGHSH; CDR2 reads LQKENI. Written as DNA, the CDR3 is TGTGCCAGCTCACCAGAAATGGCTAGCGGGAAGAATGAGCAGTTCTTC. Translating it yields CASSPEMASGKNEQFF.

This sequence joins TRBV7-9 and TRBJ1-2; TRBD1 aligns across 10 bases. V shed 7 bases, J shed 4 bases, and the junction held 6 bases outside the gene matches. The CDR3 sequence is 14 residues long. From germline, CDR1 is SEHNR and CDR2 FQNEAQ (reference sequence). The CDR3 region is CASNGQGVVYGYTF. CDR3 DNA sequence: TGTGCCAGCAATGGACAGGGGGTTGTCTATGGCTACACCTTC.

Here the CDR3 reads CASSFVQGVNEQFF. The CDR3 DNA reads as TGTGCCAGCAGCTTCGTACAGGGGGTCAATGAGCAGTTCTTC. This chain joins TRBV25-1 and TRBJ2-1; 8 nucleotides agree with TRBD1. The CDR3 runs 14 residues. CDR1 and CDR2 (germline): MGHDK, SYGVNS. J gave up 6 bases and V 6 bases, and 7 bases lay outside the gene matches.

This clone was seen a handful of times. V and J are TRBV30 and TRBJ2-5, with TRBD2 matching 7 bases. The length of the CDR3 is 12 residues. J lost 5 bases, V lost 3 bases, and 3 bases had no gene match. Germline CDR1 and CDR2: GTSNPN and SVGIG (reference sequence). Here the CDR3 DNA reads TGTGCCTGGAGGTTGGGGGGGGAGACCCAGTACTTC. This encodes CAWRLGGETQYF.

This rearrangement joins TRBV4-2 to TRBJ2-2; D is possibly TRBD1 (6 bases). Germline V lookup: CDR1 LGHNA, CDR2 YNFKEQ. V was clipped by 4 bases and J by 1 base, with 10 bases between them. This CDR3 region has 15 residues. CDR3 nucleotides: TGTGCCAGCAGCCTTCGGACAGAGAACACCGGGGAGCTGTTTTTT. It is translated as CASSLRTENTGELFF.

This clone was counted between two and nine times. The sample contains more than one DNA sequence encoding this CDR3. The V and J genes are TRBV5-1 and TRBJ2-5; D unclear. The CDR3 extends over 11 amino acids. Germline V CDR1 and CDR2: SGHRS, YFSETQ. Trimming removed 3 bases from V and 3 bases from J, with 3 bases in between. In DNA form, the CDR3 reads TGCGCCAGCAGCTACGAAGAGACCCAGTACTTC. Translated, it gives CASSYEETQYF.

In nucleotides, the CDR3 is TGTGCCAGCAGCGCGGGGAGTGGAAGCTCCTACAATGAGCAGTTCTTC. Translation gives CASSAGSGSSYNEQFF. The J gene is TRBJ2-1, the V gene TRBV9; TRBD2 might be the D (5 bases). The germline CDR1 and CDR2 sequences are SGDLS and YYNGEE. V was pared by 3 bases and J by 0 bases, with 13 bases between. This CDR3 is 16 amino acids long.

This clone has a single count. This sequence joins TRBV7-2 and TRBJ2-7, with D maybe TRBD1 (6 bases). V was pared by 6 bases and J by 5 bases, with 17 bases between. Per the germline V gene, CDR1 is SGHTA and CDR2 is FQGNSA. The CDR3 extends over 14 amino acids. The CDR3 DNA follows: TGTGCCAGCAGGACGTCCCGGGACAAGAACGAGCAGTACTTC. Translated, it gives CASRTSRDKNEQYF.

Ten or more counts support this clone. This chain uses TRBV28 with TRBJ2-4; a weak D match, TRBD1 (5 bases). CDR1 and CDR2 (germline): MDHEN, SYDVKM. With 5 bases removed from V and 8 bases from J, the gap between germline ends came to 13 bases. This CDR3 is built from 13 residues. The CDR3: CASSPQGLDIQYF. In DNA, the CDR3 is TGTGCCAGCAGTCCCCAGGGATTGGACATTCAGTACTTC.

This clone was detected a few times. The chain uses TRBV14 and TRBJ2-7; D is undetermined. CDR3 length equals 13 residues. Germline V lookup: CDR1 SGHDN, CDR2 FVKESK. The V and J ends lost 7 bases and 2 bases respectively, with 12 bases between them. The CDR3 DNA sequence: TGTGCCAGCACATCTGGGGTTACCTACGAGCAGTACTTC. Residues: CASTSGVTYEQYF.

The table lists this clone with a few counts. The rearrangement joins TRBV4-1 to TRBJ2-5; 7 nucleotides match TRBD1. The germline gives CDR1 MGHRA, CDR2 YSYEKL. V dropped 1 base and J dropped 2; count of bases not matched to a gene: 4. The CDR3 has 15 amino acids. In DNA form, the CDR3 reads TGCGCCAGCAGCCAAGGAGGACAGGCGCAAGAGACCCAGTACTTC. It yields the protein CASSQGGQAQETQYF.

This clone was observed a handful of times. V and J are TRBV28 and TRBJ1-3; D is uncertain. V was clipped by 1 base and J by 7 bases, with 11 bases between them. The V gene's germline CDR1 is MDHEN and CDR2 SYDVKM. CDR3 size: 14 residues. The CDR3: CASSLYRLGNTIYF. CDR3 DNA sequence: TGTGCCAGCAGTTTATACCGCCTGGGCAACACCATATATTTT.

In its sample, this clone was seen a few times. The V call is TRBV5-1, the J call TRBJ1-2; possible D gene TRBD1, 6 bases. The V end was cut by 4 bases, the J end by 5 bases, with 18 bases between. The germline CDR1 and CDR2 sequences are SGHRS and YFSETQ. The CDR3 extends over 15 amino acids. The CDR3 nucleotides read TGCGCCAGCAGCCCTGACGGCAGGGGAGTATATGGCTACACCTTC. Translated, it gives CASSPDGRGVYGYTF.

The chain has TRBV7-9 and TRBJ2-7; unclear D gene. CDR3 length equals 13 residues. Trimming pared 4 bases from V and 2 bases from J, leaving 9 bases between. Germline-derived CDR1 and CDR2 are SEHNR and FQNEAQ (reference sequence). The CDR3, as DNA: TGTGCCAGCAGCTCGGGCCCCCCCTACGAGCAGTACTTC. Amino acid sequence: CASSSGPPYEQYF.

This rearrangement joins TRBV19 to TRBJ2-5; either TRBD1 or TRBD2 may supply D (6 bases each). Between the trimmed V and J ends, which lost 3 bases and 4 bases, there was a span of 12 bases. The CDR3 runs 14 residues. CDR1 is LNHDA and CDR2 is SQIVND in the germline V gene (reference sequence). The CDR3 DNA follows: TGTGCCAGTAGTATTAGCGGAGGGGGAGAGACCCAGTACTTC. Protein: CASSISGGGETQYF.

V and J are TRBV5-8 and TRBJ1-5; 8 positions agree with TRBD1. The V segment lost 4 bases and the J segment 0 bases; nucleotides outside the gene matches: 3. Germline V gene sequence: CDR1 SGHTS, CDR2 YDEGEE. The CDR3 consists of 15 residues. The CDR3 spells CASSRTGNSNQPQHF. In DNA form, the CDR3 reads TGTGCCAGCAGCCGGACAGGGAATAGCAATCAGCCCCAGCATTTT. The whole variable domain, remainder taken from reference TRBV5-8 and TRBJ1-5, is EAGVTQSPTHLIKTRGQQATLRCSPISGHTSVYWYQQALGLGLQFLLWYDEGEERNRGNFPPRFSGRQFPNYSSELNVNALELEDSALYLCASSRTGNSNQPQHFGDGTRLSIL.

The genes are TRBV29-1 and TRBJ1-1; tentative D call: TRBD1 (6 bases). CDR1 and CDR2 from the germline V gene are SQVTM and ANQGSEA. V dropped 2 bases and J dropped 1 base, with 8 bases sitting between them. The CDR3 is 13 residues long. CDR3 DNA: TGCAGCGTTGAAAAGGGGGGGAACACTGAAGCTTTCTTT. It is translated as CSVEKGGNTEAFF.

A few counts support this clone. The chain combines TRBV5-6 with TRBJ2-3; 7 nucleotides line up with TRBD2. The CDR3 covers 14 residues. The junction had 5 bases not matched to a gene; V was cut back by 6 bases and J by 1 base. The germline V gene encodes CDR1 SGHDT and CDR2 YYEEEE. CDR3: CASTGLVGTDTQYF. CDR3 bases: TGTGCCAGCACCGGACTAGTTGGCACAGATACGCAGTATTTT.